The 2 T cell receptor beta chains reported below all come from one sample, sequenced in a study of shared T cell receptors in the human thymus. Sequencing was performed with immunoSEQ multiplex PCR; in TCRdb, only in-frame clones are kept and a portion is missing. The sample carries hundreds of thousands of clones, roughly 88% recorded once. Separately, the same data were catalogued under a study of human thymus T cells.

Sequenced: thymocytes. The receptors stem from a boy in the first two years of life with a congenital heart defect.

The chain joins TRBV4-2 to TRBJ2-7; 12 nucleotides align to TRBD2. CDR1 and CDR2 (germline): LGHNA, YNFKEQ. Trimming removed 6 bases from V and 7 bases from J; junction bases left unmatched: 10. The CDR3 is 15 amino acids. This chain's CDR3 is CASSPLAGGPGEQYF. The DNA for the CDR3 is TGTGCCAGCAGTCCCCTAGCGGGAGGGCCGGGGGAGCAGTACTTC.

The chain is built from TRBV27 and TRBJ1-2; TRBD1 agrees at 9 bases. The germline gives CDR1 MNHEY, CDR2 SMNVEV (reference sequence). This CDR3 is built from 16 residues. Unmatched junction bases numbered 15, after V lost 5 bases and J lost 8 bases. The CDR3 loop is CASSSPPGTGIDGYTF. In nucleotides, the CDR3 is TGTGCCAGCAGTAGCCCCCCCGGGACAGGGATAGACGGCTACACCTTC.